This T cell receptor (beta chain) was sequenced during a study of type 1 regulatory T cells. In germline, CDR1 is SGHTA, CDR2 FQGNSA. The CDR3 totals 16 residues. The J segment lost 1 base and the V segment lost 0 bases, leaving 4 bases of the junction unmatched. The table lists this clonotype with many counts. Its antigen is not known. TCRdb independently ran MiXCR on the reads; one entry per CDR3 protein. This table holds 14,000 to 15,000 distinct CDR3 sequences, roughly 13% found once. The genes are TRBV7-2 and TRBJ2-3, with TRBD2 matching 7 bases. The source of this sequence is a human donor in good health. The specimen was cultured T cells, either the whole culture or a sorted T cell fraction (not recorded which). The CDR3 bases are TGTGCCAGCAGCTTAGCGGGAGGGCCAGGCACAGATACGCAGTATTTT. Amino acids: CASSLAGGPGTDTQYF.